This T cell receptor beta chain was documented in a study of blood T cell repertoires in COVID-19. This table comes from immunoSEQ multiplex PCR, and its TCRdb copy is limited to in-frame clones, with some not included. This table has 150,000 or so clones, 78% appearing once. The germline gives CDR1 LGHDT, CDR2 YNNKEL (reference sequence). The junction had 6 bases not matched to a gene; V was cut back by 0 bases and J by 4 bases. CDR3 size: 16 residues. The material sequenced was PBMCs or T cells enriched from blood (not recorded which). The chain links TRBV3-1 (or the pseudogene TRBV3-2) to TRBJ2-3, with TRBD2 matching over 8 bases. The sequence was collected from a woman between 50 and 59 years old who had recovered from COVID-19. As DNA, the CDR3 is TGTGCCAGCAGCCAAGATTACGGGGGGGCCCCAGATACGCAGTATTTT. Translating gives CASSQDYGGAPDTQYF.